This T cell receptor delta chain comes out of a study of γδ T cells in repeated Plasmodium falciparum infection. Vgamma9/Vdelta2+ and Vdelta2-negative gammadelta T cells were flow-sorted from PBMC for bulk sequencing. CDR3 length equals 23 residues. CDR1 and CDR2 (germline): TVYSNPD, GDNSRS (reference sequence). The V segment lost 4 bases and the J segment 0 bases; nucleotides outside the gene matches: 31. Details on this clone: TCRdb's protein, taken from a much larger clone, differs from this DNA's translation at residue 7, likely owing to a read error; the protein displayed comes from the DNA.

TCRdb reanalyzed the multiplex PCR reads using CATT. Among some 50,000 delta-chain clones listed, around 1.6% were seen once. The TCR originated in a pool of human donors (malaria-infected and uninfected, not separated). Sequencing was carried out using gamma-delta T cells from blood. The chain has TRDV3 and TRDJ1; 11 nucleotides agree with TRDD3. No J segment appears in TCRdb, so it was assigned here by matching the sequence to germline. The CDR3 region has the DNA TGTGCCTCTACTGAAGGCCCTCCTACACGGTGGGGGATACGCTTTCAGAACACCGATAAACTCATCTTT. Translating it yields CASTEGPPTRWGIRFQNTDKLIF.